This T cell receptor beta chain emerged from a study of blood T cells in healthy people across ages (dated by TCRdb to between 2014 and 2016). In terms of the full investigation: Template switching captured roughly one uniquely barcoded TCR beta cDNA molecule per two T cells in model experiments. The study measured age-related changes in TCR beta repertoire diversity using deep sequencing normalized with unique cDNA molecular identifiers. Donors were grouped into four age groups: young (average roughly 16 years), middle-aged (39), aged (roughly 67) and long-lived (approximately 78). To avoid experimental bias, donors of different ages were spread randomly across the sequencing lanes. Two additional independent replicas of 1 million unique cDNA reads from the same blood draw were analyzed for two donors (one aged 18 to 30 and one aged 80 or older). What the authors observed across the whole study: Estimates of total diversity based on one million sequenced T cells were considered lower bounds and underestimates. Since profiling was done on bulk unsorted PBMCs, naive and antigen-experienced compartments could not be conclusively compared. Observed TCR beta diversity correlated strongly with the percentage of naive T cells measured by flow cytometry. Donor CMV infection status was unknown, potentially confounding age-related changes in expanded clonotypes. Observed TCR beta diversity per million T cells fell roughly linearly with age, and a significant reduction was already apparent by age around 40. Compared with the aged group, more naive CD4+ T cells, fewer expanded clones and increased TCR diversity were shown by the long-lived group, suggesting age selection.

From the cysteine through the phenylalanine, the CDR3 covers 15 amino acids. Only the CDR3 region is kept as DNA, spanning 45 bases read in frame from base 1. Sequences DFQATT (CDR1) and SNEGSKA (CDR2) are obtained from the germline V gene (reference sequence). Germline trimming: 6 bases from V, 2 bases from J; junction bases outside gene matches: 12. This clonotype was counted between two and nine times. It has no known antigen specificity. No quality values exist for individual bases; no much larger clone is one base distant. Library preparation employed 5' RACE. Sequenced on an Illumina HiSeq 2500. A second about 7 to 12 cycle PCR used a sample-barcoded 5' primer and a J-beta primer mix. A unique molecular identifier was introduced onto each TCR beta cDNA molecule by a template-switch 5' adaptor carrying 12 random nucleotides. At least 2.5 million CDR3-containing paired-end reads were obtained from each sample. The Mint cDNA synthesis kit, primed by a TRBC-specific oligonucleotide, was used to synthesize first-strand cDNA from all RNA. Following uracil-DNA glycosylase treatment, all cDNA underwent a first 18-cycle PCR with the universal primers M1SS and BC2_uni_R. Under the source paper's analysis protocol: For normalization, 1 million high-quality reads were randomly selected from each sample, with every read carrying a distinct molecular identifier. Instead of being binned into consensus sequences, reads with shared molecular identifiers were discarded. MiTCR, run with a Q25 quality threshold and the strictest error-elimination algorithm, handled CDR3 identification, clonotype clustering and error correction. A nonparametric unseen species model with Euler transformation was used to estimate a lower bound on total TCR beta diversity. Using fastp trimming at Q25 and MiXCR clonotype assembly, TCRdb reanalyzed the public sequencing data and kept in-frame beta chains. Entries are consolidated by CDR3 protein sequence, retaining the most common genes and DNA. The V and J calls and clone size come from TCRdb's table, not from the authors' own analysis. Counted in this sample were 600,000 to 800,000 distinct CDR3 sequences; around 20% of them appeared once. Together, the top ten hold roughly 3.6% of the sample.

The donors were roughly 38 Caucasian individuals from Russia, aged roughly 6 to 90 years, who were systemically healthy. Each donor gave 9 to 10 milliliters of peripheral blood, collected into EDTA-treated Vacutainer tubes. Ficoll-Paque density-gradient centrifugation was used to isolate PBMCs, with at least 7 million obtained per sample. Trizol reagent was used to extract total RNA from the PBMCs, yielding at least 6 micrograms per sample. The percentages of naive CD45RAhigh/CD27high T cells were determined by flow cytometry on a PBMC aliquot from every donor. Input material: blood. This clonotype was obtained from a man between 70 and 80 years old in good health. The receptor chain draws on TRBV20-1 and TRBJ2-5, and TRBD1 matches 7 of the central bases. The CDR3 region reads CSAPPRQGTQETQYF. The sequenced DNA is TGCAGTGCCCCTCCCAGACAGGGAACTCAAGAGACCCAGTACTTC.